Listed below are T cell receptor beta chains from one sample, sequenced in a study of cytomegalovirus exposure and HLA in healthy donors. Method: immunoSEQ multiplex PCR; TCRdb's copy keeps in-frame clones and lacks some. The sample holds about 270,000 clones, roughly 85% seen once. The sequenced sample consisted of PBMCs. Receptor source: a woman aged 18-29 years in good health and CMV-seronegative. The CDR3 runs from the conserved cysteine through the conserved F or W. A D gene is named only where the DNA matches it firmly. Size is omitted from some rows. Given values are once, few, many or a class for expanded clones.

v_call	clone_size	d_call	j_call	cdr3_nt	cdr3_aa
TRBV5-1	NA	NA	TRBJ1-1	TGCGCCAGCAGCCCTACTACAGGGACTGAAGCTTTCTTT	CASSPTTGTEAFF
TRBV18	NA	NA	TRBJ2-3	TGTGCCAGCTCACTCAAGCCAGGGGCCGGCACAGATACGCAGTATTTT	CASSLKPGAGTDTQYF
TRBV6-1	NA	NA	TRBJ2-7	TGTGCCATCGCCATTGGCAGGGGCTCCTACGAGCAGTACTTC	CAIAIGRGSYEQYF
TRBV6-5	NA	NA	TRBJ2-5	TGTGCCAGCAGTTACGCACGGGGTGGGCAAGAGACCCAGTACTTC	CASSYARGGQETQYF
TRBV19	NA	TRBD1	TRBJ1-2	TGTGCCAGTAGTGTTGAGGGGGCGGCGGGCTATGGCTACACCTTC	CASSVEGAAGYGYTF
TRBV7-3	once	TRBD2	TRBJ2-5	TGTGCCAGCAGCTATAGCGGGGCTGGGACCCAGTACTTC	CASSYSGAGTQYF
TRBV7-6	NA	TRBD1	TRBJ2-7	TGTGCCAGCAGCTTACCCGACAGGGGGAGCGAGCAGTACTTC	CASSLPDRGSEQYF
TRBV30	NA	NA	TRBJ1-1	TGTGCTACTCTGTGGGTTCGGGAAATGAACACTGAAGCTTTCTTT	CATLWVREMNTEAFF
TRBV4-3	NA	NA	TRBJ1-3	TGCGCCAGCAGCCAAGATGGGGGGGCCTCTGGAAACACCATATATTTT	CASSQDGGASGNTIYF
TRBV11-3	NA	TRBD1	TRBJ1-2	TGTGCCAGCAGCCTCCACACCAGACAGGGAAGCTATGGCTACACCTTC	CASSLHTRQGSYGYTF
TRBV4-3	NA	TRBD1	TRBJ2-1	TGCGCCAGCAGCCAAGTATTGTTGCCCGGGACAGGGAATGTCGATGAGCAGTTCTTC	CASSQVLLPGTGNVDEQFF
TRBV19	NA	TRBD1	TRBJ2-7	TGTGCCAGTAATCGGGGACAGGGAGCTGTGCAGTACTTC	CASNRGQGAVQYF